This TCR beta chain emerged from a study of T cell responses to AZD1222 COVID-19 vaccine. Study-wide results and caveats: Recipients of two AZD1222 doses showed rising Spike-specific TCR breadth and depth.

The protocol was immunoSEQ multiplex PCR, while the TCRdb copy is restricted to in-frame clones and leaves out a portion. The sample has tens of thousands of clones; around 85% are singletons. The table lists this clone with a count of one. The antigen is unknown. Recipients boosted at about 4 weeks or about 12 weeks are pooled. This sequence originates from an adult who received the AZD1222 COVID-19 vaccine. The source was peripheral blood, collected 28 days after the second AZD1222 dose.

For the CDR3, the DNA is TGTGCCAGCAGCTTAGAGAGGGGTTTCCGTCAAGAGACCCAGTACTTC. It encodes CASSLERGFRQETQYF. The chain couples TRBV7-7 to TRBJ2-5, with D perhaps matching TRBD1 or TRBD2 (5 bases each). With 1 base removed from V and 2 bases from J, the gap between germline ends came to 14 bases. This CDR3 has 16 residues. Germline CDR1 reads SSHAT; CDR2 reads FNYEAQ (reference sequence).